This T cell receptor (beta chain) was obtained from a study of vaccination effects on CD4 cells after COVID-19 (dated by TCRdb to 2022 to 2024). General notes on the study: Each participant received two doses of an mRNA SARS-CoV-2 vaccine, either BNT162b2 or mRNA-1273. In both COVID-19 convalescent patients and infection-naive vaccine recipients, the study compared SARS-CoV-2 spike-specific CD4+ TCR repertoires from before mRNA vaccination with those from after it. A total of 10 COVID-19 convalescent patients and a few SARS-CoV-2-naive healthy vaccine recipients were included in the full study. Cultures from other donors in the study were sequenced with the Oncomine TCR Beta short-read assay on an Illumina iSeq 100. General conclusions and limits of the study: Both infection-induced and vaccine-induced clones contracted markedly at late post-vaccination timepoints, which is consistent with waning T cell responses. Only a small number of convalescent patients were included, and no early post-infection timepoints were available, which limited the study. In healthy vaccine recipients, vaccine-induced clones were almost all SARS-CoV-2 mono-reactive, with only 1 of 255 cross-reactive with common cold coronaviruses.

The CDR3 holds 16 amino acids from the cysteine to the phenylalanine. The retained sequence is limited to the CDR3, 48 bases, with the frame set at the first base. V loses 3 bases, J loses 4 bases, and the germline ends lie 17 bases apart. The germline V gene gives CDR1 as SGHTA and CDR2 as FQGNSA. As for this clone: This receptor's antigen is unknown. It has no much larger one-base neighbor in the sample; base qualities were not kept.

Receptor libraries were prepared by the immunoSEQ multiplex PCR assay. TCR beta CDR3 sequencing was performed on DNA from the cultured, isolated CD4+ T cells. As for the original processing: Non-productive TCR sequences were removed and reads were trimmed to the CDR3 region, keeping CDR3s of at least 7 amino acids. Antigen-specific clonotypes were identified using the MANAFEST web app by comparison of expansion in peptide wells against reference cultures. To count as positive, a clone had to show expansion at FDR<0.05 compared with the reference and with all other wells, an odds ratio above 5, and a frequency above 0.1% in two replicate wells. Cross-reactive clonotypes were defined as significantly expanded in SARS-CoV-2 spike wells and in at least one common cold coronavirus spike condition. CDR3 similarity was assessed by Levenshtein distance with the stringdist R package, and unrooted trees were built with ape in R 3.6.1. TCRdb retrieved this table from immuneACCESS and kept in-frame rearrangements only. Not all clones are present; in checked studies, unresolved V genes account for under half, and no reason is known for the remainder. That table is the source of V, J and clone size, and D and trimming were worked out from the DNA. Recorded for this sample are about 73,000 clones; about four fifths of them occurred a single time. The top ten clonotypes cover about 2.9% of the sample.

The ViraFEST assay stimulated PBMC with viral peptide pools and then used TCR sequencing to identify antigen-specific CD4+ T cell clonotypes by expansion. After 10 to 11 days of culture, CD4+ T cells were isolated with the EasySep CD4+ T cell isolation kit. Negative nucleocapsid antibody results before and after vaccination confirmed that the healthy vaccine recipients had no prior SARS-CoV-2 infection. Roughly 2 million PBMC per well were cultured in IMDM with around 5% human AB serum, 8 to 10 IU/ml IL-2 and gentamicin, plus 10 ug/ml peptides. Half of the culture medium was replaced with fresh IL-2-containing medium on days 3 and 7. Unless otherwise noted, each peptide stimulation condition was cultured in triplicate wells. Using Ficoll-Paque Plus gradient centrifugation, PBMC were separated from whole blood and then either used fresh or cryopreserved at -140C. The overlapping peptide pools covered the spike proteins of SARS-CoV-2 and of the common cold coronaviruses HCoV-NL63, HCoV-OC43 and HCoV-229E. The QIAamp micro DNA kit was used to extract genomic DNA from the cultured CD4+ T cells.

The sequence links TRBV7-2 to TRBJ2-3; TRBD2 is a weak D gene call, 6 bases matching. The source material was CD4+ T cells from PBMCs cultured with HCoV-NL63 spike peptides, sampled before COVID-19 vaccination. The label giving this sample's cell subset or site can be read as: HCoV-NL63 spike overlapping peptide pool stimulation. This clonotype was obtained from a human donor who received a COVID-19 vaccine. Here is the DNA: TGTGCCAGCAGCTTTGATGGGGGTAGGAGGGCAGATACGCAGTATTTT. Translated, this gives CASSFDGGRRADTQYF.